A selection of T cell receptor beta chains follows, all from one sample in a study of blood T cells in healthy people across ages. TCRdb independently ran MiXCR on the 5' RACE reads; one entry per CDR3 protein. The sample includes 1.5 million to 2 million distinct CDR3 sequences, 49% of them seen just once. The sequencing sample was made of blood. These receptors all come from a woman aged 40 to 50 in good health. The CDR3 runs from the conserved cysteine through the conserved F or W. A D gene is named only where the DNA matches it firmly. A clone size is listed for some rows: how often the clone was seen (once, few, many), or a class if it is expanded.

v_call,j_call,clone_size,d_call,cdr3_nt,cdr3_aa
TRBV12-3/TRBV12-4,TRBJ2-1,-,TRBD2,TGTGCCAGCAGCTACGGGGGGGGCTTTAACAATGAGCAGTTCTTC,CASSYGGGFNNEQFF
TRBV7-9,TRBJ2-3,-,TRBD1,TGTGCCAGCAGCTCTAGCCCGGGACAGGACGCCACAGATACGCAGTATTTT,CASSSSPGQDATDTQYF
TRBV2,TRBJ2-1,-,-,TGTGCCAGCTTTGTGGGGGGCCGGGACAATGAGCAGTTCTTC,CASFVGGRDNEQFF
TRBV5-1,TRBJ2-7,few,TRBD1,TGCGCCAGCAGCGCCGCCCCGGGACAGGGCTACGAGCAGTACTTC,CASSAAPGQGYEQYF
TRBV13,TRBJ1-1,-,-,TGTGCCAGCACCCCCGGGGACCCTGAAGCTTTCTTT,CASTPGDPEAFF
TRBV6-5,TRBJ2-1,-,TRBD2,TGTGCCAGCAGCCCCTTCGCAGCGGGGGGCTTCAATGAGCAGTTCTTC,CASSPFAAGGFNEQFF
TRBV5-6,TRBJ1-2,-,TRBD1,TGTGCCAGCAGCCCGCGGACAGGGGGCCTCTATGGCTACACCTTC,CASSPRTGGLYGYTF
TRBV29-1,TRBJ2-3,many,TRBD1,TGCAGCGTCTCCCGGACAGGGACGGTGGATACGCAGTATTTT,CSVSRTGTVDTQYF
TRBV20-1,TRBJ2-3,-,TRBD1,TGCAGTGCCATGACAGGGGAGCTCGTCGGGACCACAGATACGCAGTATTTT,CSAMTGELVGTTDTQYF
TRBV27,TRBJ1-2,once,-,TGTGCCAGCAGTTCGAGGACAGCTGTCTATGGCTACACCTTC,CASSSRTAVYGYTF
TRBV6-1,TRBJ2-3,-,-,TGTGCCACACCTCTGGAGGGAAGTCGGACAGATACGCAGTATTTT,CATPLEGSRTDTQYF
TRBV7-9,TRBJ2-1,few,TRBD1,TGTGCCAGCAGCCCGGGGACAGGGAAGTTCTACAATGAGCAGTTCTTC,CASSPGTGKFYNEQFF
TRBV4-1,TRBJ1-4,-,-,TGCGCCAGCAGCCAAGACGTGGCTAACAGTAATGAAAAACTGTTTTTT,CASSQDVANSNEKLFF
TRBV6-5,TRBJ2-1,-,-,TGTGCCAGCAGTTACCCCAGGGGCCCTTACAATGAGCAGTTCTTC,CASSYPRGPYNEQFF
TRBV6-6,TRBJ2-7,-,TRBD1,TGTGCCAGCAGCGCTCCCGGGACAGGCGAGCAGTACTTC,CASSAPGTGEQYF
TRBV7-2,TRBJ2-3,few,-,TGTGCCAGCAGCCCGGTGGGGGGTCGCAACACAGATACGCAGTATTTT,CASSPVGGRNTDTQYF
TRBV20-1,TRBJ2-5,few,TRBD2,TGCAGTGCCGAAAGACTAGCGGGGGCTCCCCGTGAGACCCAGTACTTC,CSAERLAGAPRETQYF
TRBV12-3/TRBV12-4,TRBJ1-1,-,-,TGTGCCAGCAGTCGGACGGGACTCATGAACACTGAAGCTTTCTTT,CASSRTGLMNTEAFF
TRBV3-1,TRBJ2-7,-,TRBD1,TGTGCCAGCAGCCCTGCTTTGGGCAGGGGGACCTACGAGCAGTACTTC,CASSPALGRGTYEQYF
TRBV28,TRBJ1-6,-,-,TGTGCCAGCAGCCTAGGGCCCTTTTCACCCCTCCACTTT,CASSLGPFSPLHF
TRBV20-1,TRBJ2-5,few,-,TGCAGTGCAGCTAGAGGTCTACTAGAGACCCAGTACTTC,CSAARGLLETQYF
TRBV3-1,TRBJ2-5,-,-,TGTGCCAGCAGCCAAGTAGTTACTGTTCAACAGACCCAGTACTTC,CASSQVVTVQQTQYF
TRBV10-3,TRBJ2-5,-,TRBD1,TGTGCCATCAGTGAGTCCGGGACAGGGATGGAGACCCAGTACTTC,CAISESGTGMETQYF
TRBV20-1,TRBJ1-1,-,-,TGCAGTGCTAGAGACGACCGCGGCAGGGGTGACACTGAAGCTTTCTTT,CSARDDRGRGDTEAFF
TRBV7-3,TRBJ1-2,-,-,TGTGCCAGCAGCCATTCGCCGACTCAGGGGCTGGATGGCTACACCTTC,CASSHSPTQGLDGYTF
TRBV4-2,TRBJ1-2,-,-,TGTGCCAGCAGCCAAACCCCCGGGACCCACCAACAGGAAAACTATGGCTACACCTTC,CASSQTPGTHQQENYGYTF
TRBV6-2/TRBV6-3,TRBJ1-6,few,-,TGTGCCAGCAGCGCCATACCAGCACCCCTCCACTTT,CASSAIPAPLHF
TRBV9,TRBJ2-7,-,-,TGTGCCAGCAGCGGGGAGACCGACACCTCCTACGAGCAGTACTTC,CASSGETDTSYEQYF
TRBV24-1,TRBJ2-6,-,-,TGTGCCACCAGTGGAGGACCGGGACGCAGCTCTGGGGCCAACGTCCTGACTTTC,CATSGGPGRSSGANVLTF
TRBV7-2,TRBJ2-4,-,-,TGTGCCAGCAGCCCCACCAGCCAGGCCAAAAACATTCAGTACTTC,CASSPTSQAKNIQYF
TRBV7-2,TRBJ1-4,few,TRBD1,TGTGCCAGCAGCGTAGGAGGGGGCAATGAAAAACTGTTTTTT,CASSVGGGNEKLFF
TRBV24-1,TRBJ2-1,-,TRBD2,TGTGCCACCAGCTTGACTAGCGGTTCCTACAATGAGCAGTTCTTC,CATSLTSGSYNEQFF
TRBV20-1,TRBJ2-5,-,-,TGCAGGGCAAAAGATCTAGCAGAGACCCAGTACTTC,CRAKDLAETQYF
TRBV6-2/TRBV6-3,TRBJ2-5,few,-,TGTGCCAGCAGTTACCCTTTAGTTGGAGTGCAAGAGACCCAGTACTTC,CASSYPLVGVQETQYF
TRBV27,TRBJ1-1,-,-,TGTGCCAGCAGTTTATGGGGGGGTAGTACCGAAGCTTTCTTT,CASSLWGGSTEAFF
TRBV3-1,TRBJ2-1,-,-,TGTGCCAGCAGCCAAGTGGGGGTGGTGTATGAGCAGTTCTTC,CASSQVGVVYEQFF
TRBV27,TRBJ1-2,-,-,TGTGCCAGCAGCCGGGGGGGGCTCTATGGCTACACCTTC,CASSRGGLYGYTF
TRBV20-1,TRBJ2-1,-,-,TGCAGTGCTAGCCCGGGACTGCACCCCTACAATGAGCAGTTCTTC,CSASPGLHPYNEQFF
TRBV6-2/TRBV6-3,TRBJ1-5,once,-,TGTGCCAGCAGTTACTCGCTGTTGCAGCCCCAGCATTTT,CASSYSLLQPQHF
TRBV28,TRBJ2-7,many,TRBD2,TGTGCCAGCAGCCCGACTAGCGGGGGGTTCTACGAGCAGTACTTC,CASSPTSGGFYEQYF
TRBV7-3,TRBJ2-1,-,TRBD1,TGTGCCAGCAGCTTAGAAAGGTCAGGGGGCATGAATGAGCAGTTCTTC,CASSLERSGGMNEQFF
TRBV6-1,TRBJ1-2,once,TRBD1,TGTGCCAGCAGTGAAGGGACAGGGCCCGGCTACACCTTC,CASSEGTGPGYTF
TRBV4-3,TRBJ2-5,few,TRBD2,TGCGCCAGCAGCCCCGAGGGACTAGAGGAAGAGACCCAGTACTTC,CASSPEGLEEETQYF
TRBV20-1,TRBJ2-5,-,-,TGCAGTGTTGCTAGCGTCGGGGGGCGAGGCGAGACCCAGTACTTC,CSVASVGGRGETQYF
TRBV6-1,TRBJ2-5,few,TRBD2,TGTGCCAGCAGAAACCTAGCGGGGGTTAAACAAGAGACCCAGTACTTC,CASRNLAGVKQETQYF
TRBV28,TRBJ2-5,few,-,TGTGCCATTAGGGGGGGAGAGGGTCAAGAGACCCAGTACTTC,CAIRGGEGQETQYF
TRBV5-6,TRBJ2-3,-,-,TGTGCCAGCAGCCCAGTACAACGCAGGGTCGGCACAGATACGCAGTATTTT,CASSPVQRRVGTDTQYF
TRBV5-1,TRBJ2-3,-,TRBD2,TGCGCCAGCAGCCCGGGACTAGCGGGGGGGCCTGCAGATACGCAGTATTTT,CASSPGLAGGPADTQYF
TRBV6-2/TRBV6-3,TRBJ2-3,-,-,TGTGCCAGCAGTGATCAGGAGACTAGCACAGATACGCAGTATTTT,CASSDQETSTDTQYF
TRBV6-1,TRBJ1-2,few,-,TGTGCCAGCAGTGCACCGGACGGGCGGTATGGCTACACCTTC,CASSAPDGRYGYTF
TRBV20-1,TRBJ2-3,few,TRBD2,TGCAGTGCTAGACGCCCGGGGGGCGGGGGGGCAGATACGCAGTATTTT,CSARRPGGGGADTQYF
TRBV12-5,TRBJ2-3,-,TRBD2,TGTGCTAGTGGTTTGGTAAGCCTAGCGGGGAGCACAGATACGCAGTATTTT,CASGLVSLAGSTDTQYF
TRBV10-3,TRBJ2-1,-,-,TGTGCCATCAGTGAGTCGACGCGCGATGAGCAGTTCTTC,CAISESTRDEQFF
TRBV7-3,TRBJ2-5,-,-,TGTGCCAGCAGCTTCCAACCAGGGGTTGAGACCCAGTACTTC,CASSFQPGVETQYF
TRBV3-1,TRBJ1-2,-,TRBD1,TGTGCCAGCAGCCAAGCCAAGGGAGGGGGCACCTATGGCTACACCTTC,CASSQAKGGGTYGYTF
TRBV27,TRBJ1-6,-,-,TGTGCCAGCAGTTTCCTGACAGGCCCCAATTCACCCCTCCACTTT,CASSFLTGPNSPLHF